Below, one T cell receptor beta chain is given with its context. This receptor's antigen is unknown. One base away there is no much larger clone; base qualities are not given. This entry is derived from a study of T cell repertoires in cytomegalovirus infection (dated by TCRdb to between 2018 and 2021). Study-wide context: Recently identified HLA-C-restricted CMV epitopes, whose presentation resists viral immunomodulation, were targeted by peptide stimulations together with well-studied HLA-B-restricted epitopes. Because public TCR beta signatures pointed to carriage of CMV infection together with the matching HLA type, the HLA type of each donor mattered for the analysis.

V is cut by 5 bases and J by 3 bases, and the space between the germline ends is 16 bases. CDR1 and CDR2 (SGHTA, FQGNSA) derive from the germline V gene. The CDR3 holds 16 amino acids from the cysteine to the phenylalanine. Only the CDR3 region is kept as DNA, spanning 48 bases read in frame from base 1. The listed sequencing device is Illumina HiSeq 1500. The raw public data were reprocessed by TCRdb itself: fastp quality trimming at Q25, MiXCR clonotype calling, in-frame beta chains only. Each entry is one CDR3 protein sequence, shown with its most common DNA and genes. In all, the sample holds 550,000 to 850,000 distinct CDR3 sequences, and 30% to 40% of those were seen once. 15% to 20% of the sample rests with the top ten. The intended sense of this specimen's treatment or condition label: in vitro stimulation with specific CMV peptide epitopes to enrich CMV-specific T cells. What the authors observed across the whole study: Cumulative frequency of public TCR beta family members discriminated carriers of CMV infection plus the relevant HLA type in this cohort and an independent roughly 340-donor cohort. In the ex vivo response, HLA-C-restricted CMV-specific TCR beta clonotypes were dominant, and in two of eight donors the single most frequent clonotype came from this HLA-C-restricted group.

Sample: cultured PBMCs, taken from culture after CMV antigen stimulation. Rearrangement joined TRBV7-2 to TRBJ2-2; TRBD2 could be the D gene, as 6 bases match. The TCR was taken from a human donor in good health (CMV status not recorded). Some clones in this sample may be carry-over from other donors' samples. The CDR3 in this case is CASSPEAGLYTGELFF. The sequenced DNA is TGTGCCAGCAGCCCTGAGGCGGGACTCTACACCGGGGAGCTGTTTTTT.